The source of this TCR beta chain is a study of cytomegalovirus exposure and HLA in healthy donors. At the level of the study: Earlier findings included 117 million unique TCR beta sequences obtained from some 180 million T cells. Broader study findings: Apparent HLA restriction characterized most CMV-associated TCR beta chains in a later analysis.

Researchers ran the PCR with 60 Vbeta and 13 Jbeta primers. Per the original data handling: In a later analysis, the count reached 74 million or so unique TCR beta chains, with around 11 million shared. This table comes from immunoSEQ multiplex PCR, and its TCRdb copy is limited to in-frame clones, with some not included. V and J calls and clone size come straight from that table; D and trimming were deduced from the DNA. The sample yields about 160,000 clones, roughly 80% seen once. The CDR3 consists of 14 residues. Trimming left V 0 bases short and J 3 bases short, with 9 bases between. Germline V CDR1 and CDR2: KGHSH, LQKENI. This clone was detected a few times. Its specificity is not known.

The specimen was PBMCs. This chain uses TRBV18 with TRBJ2-7, with D unresolved. This clonotype originated in a male donor in good health and CMV-seronegative. As DNA, the CDR3 is TGTGCCAGCTCACCACCTAACAGCTACTACGAGCAGTACTTC. It codes for CASSPPNSYYEQYF.